In its sample, the clone carrying this TCR beta chain was seen a few times. These data belong to a study of T cells in Graves' hyperthyroidism and ophthalmopathy. Amplified TCR beta CDR3 regions derived from RNA transcripts. Using the HTBI primer set, a first-round RT-PCR was run on the TCR CDR3. TCRdb reprocessed the multiplex PCR reads via MiXCR and lists one record per CDR3 protein. The sample lists almost 500,000 distinct CDR3 sequences; 22% were seen once. Germline V gene sequence: CDR1 MNHNS, CDR2 SASEGT. The CDR3 spans 14 residues. Unmatched junction bases numbered 6, after V lost 7 bases and J lost 7 bases.

This TCR came from a woman aged 70 to 79 with Graves' ophthalmopathy. The sample comprised blood. The genes are TRBV6-1 and TRBJ2-5; 13 positions agree with TRBD2. CDR3 loop: CASNRLAGGGTQYF. In nucleotides, the CDR3 is TGTGCCAGCAATCGACTAGCGGGAGGTGGGACCCAGTACTTC.